This TCR beta chain came from a study of shared clonotypes between healthy human individuals. Original handling: ImmunoSEQ yielded junction-only sequences lacking quality scores, so filtering differed. Clones were sequenced by immunoSEQ multiplex PCR, and TCRdb holds only the in-frame ones, with some missing. That table furnishes V, J and clone size, whereas the DNA furnished D and trimming. This sample carries 1.4 million to 1.5 million clones, around 95% of them seen once, and the ten largest clones take over 1%. Remarks on this clone: Antigen specificity is unknown.

Findings and caveats of the study: Larger estimated richness was generally seen in naive subsets than in memory subsets.

Per the germline V gene, CDR1 is WNHNN and CDR2 is SYGVQD (reference sequence). Trimming removed 2 bases from V and 4 bases from J, with 12 bases in between. CDR3 length equals 15 residues. This sequence joins TRBV10-1 and TRBJ2-1; the D gene is possibly TRBD1 (5 bases). Sequenced input: naive CD4+ T cells sorted from blood. Sample subset: CD45RA+ positively selected. This TCR came from a man aged 25 to 45 in good health. The CDR3 is CASSEGAPMYNEQFF. Written as DNA, the CDR3 is TGCGCCAGCAGTGAGGGGGCGCCAATGTACAATGAGCAGTTCTTC.